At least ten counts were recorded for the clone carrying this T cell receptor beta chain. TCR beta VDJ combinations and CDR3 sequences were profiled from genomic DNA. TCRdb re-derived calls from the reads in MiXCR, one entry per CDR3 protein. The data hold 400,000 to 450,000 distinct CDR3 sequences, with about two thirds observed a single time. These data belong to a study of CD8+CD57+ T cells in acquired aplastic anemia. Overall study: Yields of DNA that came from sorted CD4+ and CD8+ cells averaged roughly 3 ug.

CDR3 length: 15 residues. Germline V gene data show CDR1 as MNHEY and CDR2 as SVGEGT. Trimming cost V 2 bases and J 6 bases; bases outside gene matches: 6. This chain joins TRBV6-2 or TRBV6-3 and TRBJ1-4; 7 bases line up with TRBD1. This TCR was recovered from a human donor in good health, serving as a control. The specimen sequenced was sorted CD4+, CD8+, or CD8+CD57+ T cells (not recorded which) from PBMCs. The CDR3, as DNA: TGTGCCAGCAGTTACCTCGGACAGGTTCATGAAAAACTGTTTTTT. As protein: CASSYLGQVHEKLFF.